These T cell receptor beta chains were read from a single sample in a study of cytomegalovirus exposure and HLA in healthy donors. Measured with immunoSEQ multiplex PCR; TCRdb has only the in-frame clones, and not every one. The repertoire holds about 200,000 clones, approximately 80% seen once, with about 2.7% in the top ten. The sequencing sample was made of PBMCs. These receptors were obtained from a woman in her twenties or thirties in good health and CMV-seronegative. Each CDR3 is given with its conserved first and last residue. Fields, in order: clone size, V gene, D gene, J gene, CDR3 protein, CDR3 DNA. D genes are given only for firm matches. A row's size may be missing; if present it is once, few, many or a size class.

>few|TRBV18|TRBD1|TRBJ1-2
CASSTGQGYGYTF
TGTGCCAGCTCTACGGGACAGGGCTATGGCTACACCTTC
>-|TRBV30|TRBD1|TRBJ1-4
CAWSLGGDRGEKLFF
TGTGCCTGGAGTTTAGGGGGGGACAGGGGTGAAAAACTGTTTTTT
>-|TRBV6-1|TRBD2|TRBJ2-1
CASSEEVAGGLEQFF
TGTGCCAGCAGTGAAGAGGTAGCGGGGGGGCTTGAGCAGTTCTTC
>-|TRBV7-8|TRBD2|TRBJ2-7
CASSRGGPGPRSYEQYF
TGTGCCAGCAGCCGGGGGGGGCCGGGTCCTCGCTCCTACGAGCAGTACTTC
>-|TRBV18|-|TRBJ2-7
CASSPRRVASSYEQYF
TGTGCCAGCTCACCACGTCGGGTAGCGAGCTCCTACGAGCAGTACTTC
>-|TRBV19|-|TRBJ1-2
CASSYSTANYGYTF
TGTGCCAGTAGCTACAGCACAGCTAACTATGGCTACACCTTC
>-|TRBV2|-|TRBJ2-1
CASSVAGLHNEQFF
TGTGCCAGCAGTGTTGCAGGGTTACACAATGAGCAGTTCTTC
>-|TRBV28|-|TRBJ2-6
CASSLVRGGANVLTF
TGTGCCAGCAGTTTGGTCAGGGGTGGGGCCAACGTCCTGACTTTC
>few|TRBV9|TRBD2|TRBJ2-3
CASSVGGGRPDTQYF
TGTGCCAGCAGCGTAGGCGGGGGGCGGCCAGATACGCAGTATTTT
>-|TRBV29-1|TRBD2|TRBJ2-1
CSVDINGGGDEQFF
TGCAGCGTTGACATAAACGGGGGGGGCGATGAGCAGTTCTTC
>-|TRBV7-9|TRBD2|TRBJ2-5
CASSLGLLAGTGETQYF
TGTGCCAGCAGCTTAGGGCTACTAGCGGGGACAGGAGAGACCCAGTACTTC
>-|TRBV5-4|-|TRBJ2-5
CASSLERGGGTQYF
TGTGCCAGCAGCTTAGAGAGGGGGGGCGGGACCCAGTACTTC
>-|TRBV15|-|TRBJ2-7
CATSRTTSSYEQYF
TGTGCCACCAGCAGGACCACTAGCTCCTACGAGCAGTACTTC
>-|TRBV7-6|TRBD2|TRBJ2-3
CASRPGLAAPTDTQYF
TGTGCCAGCAGACCCGGACTAGCGGCACCCACAGATACGCAGTATTTT
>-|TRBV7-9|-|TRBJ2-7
CASSSPDKSYEQYF
TGTGCCAGCAGCTCACCTGACAAGTCCTACGAGCAGTACTTC
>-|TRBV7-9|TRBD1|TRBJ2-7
CASSLHTGVAEQYF
TGTGCCAGCAGCTTACACACAGGGGTAGCCGAGCAGTACTTC
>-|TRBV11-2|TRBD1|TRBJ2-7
CASSLGEGQGPYEQYF
TGTGCCAGCAGCTTAGGAGAGGGACAGGGCCCCTACGAGCAGTACTTC
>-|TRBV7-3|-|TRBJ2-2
CASSSSGHNTGELFF
TGTGCCAGCAGCTCCTCGGGACACAACACCGGGGAGCTGTTTTTT
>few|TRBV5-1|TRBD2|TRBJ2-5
CASSYSGTETQYF
TGCGCCAGCAGCTATAGCGGGACGGAGACCCAGTACTTC
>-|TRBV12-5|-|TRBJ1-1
CASGLSEQAAFF
TGTGCTAGTGGTTTGTCCGAGCAAGCAGCTTTCTTT
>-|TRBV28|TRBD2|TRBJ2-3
CASSQLAGGPSTDTQYF
TGTGCCAGCAGTCAACTAGCGGGGGGCCCCAGCACAGATACGCAGTATTTT
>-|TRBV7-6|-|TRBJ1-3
CASSLYGHLSSGNTIYF
TGTGCCAGCAGCTTATATGGACATTTGAGCTCTGGAAACACCATATATTTT
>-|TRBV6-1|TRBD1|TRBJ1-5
CASSERDRVDQPQHF
TGTGCCAGCAGTGAAAGGGACAGGGTGGACCAGCCCCAGCATTTT
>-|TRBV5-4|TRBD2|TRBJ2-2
CASSGGLAGGQGTGELFF
TGTGCCAGCAGCGGTGGACTAGCGGGGGGCCAGGGGACCGGGGAGCTGTTTTTT
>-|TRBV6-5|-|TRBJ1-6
CASSYSRDSPLHF
TGTGCCAGCAGTTACTCGCGGGATTCACCCCTCCACTTT
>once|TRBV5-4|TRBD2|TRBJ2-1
CASSLAGTSGRGEQFF
TGTGCCAGCAGCTTGGCCGGGACTAGCGGGAGGGGAGAGCAGTTCTTC
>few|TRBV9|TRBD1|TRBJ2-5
CASSSRRTGGGEETQYF
TGTGCCAGCAGCTCTCGAAGGACAGGGGGTGGAGAAGAGACCCAGTACTTC
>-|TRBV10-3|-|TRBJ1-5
CAISVQPNQPQHF
TGTGCCATCAGTGTACAGCCCAATCAGCCCCAGCATTTT
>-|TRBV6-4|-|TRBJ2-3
CASSDGSRADTQYF
TGTGCCAGCAGTGACGGGAGTCGTGCAGATACGCAGTATTTT
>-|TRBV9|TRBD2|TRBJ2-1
CASSPASGGSSYNEQFF
TGTGCCAGCAGCCCCGCGTCGGGAGGGTCTTCCTACAATGAGCAGTTCTTC
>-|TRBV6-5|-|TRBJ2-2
CASSRTYNTGELFF
TGTGCCAGCAGCCGGACTTACAACACCGGGGAGCTGTTTTTT
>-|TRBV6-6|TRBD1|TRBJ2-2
CASSPGQGDTGELFF
TGTGCCAGCAGCCCGGGACAGGGAGACACCGGGGAGCTGTTTTTT
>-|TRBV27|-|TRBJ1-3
CASSRGTGSGNTIYF
TGTGCCAGCAGTCGAGGAACGGGCTCTGGAAACACCATATATTTT
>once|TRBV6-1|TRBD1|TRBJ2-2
CAIRDRGNTGELFF
TGTGCCATAAGGGACAGGGGCAACACCGGGGAGCTGTTTTTT
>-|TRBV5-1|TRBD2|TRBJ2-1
CASSPRAGGQYNEQFF
TGCGCCAGCAGCCCCCGAGCGGGAGGGCAGTACAATGAGCAGTTCTTC
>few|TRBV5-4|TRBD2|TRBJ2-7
CASSARGDSYEQYF
TGTGCCAGCAGCGCGCGGGGGGACTCCTACGAGCAGTACTTC
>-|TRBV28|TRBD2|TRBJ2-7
CATDPLAGRGHEQYF
TGTGCCACCGATCCTCTAGCCGGGAGGGGCCACGAGCAGTACTTC
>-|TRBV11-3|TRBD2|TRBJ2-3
CASSPKAGGDTQYF
TGTGCCAGCAGCCCAAAAGCGGGGGGAGATACGCAGTATTTT
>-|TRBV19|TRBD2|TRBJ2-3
CASKNRGLAGVTDTQYF
TGTGCCAGTAAGAACAGGGGACTAGCGGGAGTAACAGATACGCAGTATTTT
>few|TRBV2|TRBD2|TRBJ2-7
CASGTGTSGGVGYEQYF
TGTGCCAGCGGAACCGGGACTAGCGGGGGGGTTGGGTACGAGCAGTACTTC
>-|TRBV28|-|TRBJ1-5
CASSLWGRGNQPQHF
TGTGCCAGCAGTTTGTGGGGGCGCGGCAATCAGCCCCAGCATTTT
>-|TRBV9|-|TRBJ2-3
CASSASGTPSTDTQYF
TGTGCCAGCAGCGCGTCCGGGACACCTAGCACAGATACGCAGTATTTT
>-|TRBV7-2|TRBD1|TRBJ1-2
CASSPGGQPVYGYTF
TGTGCCAGCAGCCCAGGGGGACAGCCCGTCTATGGCTACACCTTC
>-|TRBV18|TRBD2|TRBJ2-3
CASGGGITDTQYF
TGTGCCAGCGGCGGGGGGATCACAGATACGCAGTATTTT
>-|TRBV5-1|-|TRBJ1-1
CASSFLTPNTEAFF
TGCGCCAGCAGCTTCCTGACACCGAACACTGAAGCTTTCTTT
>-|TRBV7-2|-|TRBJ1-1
CASSLVLWQGEAFF
TGTGCCAGCAGCTTAGTGCTTTGGCAGGGAGAAGCTTTCTTT
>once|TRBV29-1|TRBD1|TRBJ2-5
CSVTGTAQETQYF
TGCAGCGTGACCGGGACAGCACAAGAGACCCAGTACTTC
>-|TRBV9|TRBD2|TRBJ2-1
CASSAPTSGDYNEQFF
TGTGCCAGCAGCGCTCCGACTAGCGGGGATTACAATGAGCAGTTCTTC
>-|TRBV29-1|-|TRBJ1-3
CSAGAVAGNTIYF
TGCAGCGCAGGTGCTGTGGCTGGAAACACCATATATTTT
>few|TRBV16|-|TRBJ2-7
CASSGHEQYF
TGTGCCAGCAGTGGGCACGAGCAGTACTTC
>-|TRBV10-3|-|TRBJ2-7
CAISEPGVGYEQYF
TGTGCCATCAGTGAGCCGGGGGTTGGCTACGAGCAGTACTTC
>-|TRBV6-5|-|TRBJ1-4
CASRANEKLFF
TGTGCCAGCCGGGCTAATGAAAAACTGTTTTTT
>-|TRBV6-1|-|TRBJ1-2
CASSEVRGDYGYTF
TGTGCCAGCAGTGAAGTCCGGGGAGACTATGGCTACACCTTC
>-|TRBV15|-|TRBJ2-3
CATSREGGLRADTQYF
TGTGCCACCAGCAGAGAGGGGGGTCTACGGGCAGATACGCAGTATTTT
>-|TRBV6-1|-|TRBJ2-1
CASRETLEDPQFF
TGTGCCAGCAGAGAAACCCTAGAGGATCCGCAGTTCTTC
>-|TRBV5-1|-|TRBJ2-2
CASSWQGTGELFF
TGCGCCAGCAGCTGGCAGGGAACCGGGGAGCTGTTTTTT
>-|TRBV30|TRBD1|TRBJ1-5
CAWEPGQGRFLGQPQHF
TGTGCCTGGGAACCGGGACAGGGAAGGTTTTTGGGTCAGCCCCAGCATTTT
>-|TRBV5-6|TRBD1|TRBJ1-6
CASSSKDRVDSPLHF
TGTGCCAGCAGCTCGAAGGACAGGGTAGATTCACCCCTCCACTTT
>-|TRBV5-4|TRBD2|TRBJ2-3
CASSSGLAIDTQYF
TGTGCCAGCAGCTCGGGACTAGCCATAGATACGCAGTATTTT
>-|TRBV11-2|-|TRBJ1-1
CASSFTGSTEAFF
TGTGCCAGCAGCTTCACAGGGAGTACTGAAGCTTTCTTT